These 10 T cell receptor beta chains came from one sample sequenced in a study of regulatory and conventional T cells in RAG deficiency. Sequencing used immunoSEQ multiplex PCR; TCRdb keeps in-frame clones, though not all of them. The sample has fewer than 35,000 clones; more than 80% are singletons. These data were likewise used in another study, on regulatory T cells. Per that paper: Primers: 52 TRBV forward and 13 TRBJ reverse.

The sequencing sample was made of CD8+ T cells sorted from blood. These receptor sequences come from a human donor in good health.

V usage is TRBV7-9 and J usage is TRBJ2-1; the match to TRBD2 covers 9 bases. Germline values: CDR1 SEHNR, CDR2 FQNEAQ (reference sequence). V was pared by 8 bases and J by 0 bases, with 5 bases of the junction left unmatched. This CDR3 has 15 residues. Here the CDR3 reads CASGDSGGSYNEQFF. CDR3 coding DNA: TGTGCCAGCGGCGATAGCGGGGGCTCCTACAATGAGCAGTTCTTC. Drawing the rest from reference TRBV7-9 and TRBJ2-1, the complete variable domain is DTGVSQNPRHKITKRGQNVTFRCDPISEHNRLYWYRQTLGQGPEFLTYFQNEAQLEKSRLLSDRFSAERPKGSFSTLEIQRTEQGDSAMYLCASGDSGGSYNEQFFGPGTRLTVL.

The rearrangement links TRBV2 to TRBJ2-7; 12 bases are a match to TRBD2. V lost 11 bases to trimming and J lost 3 bases; unmatched junction nucleotides: 8. CDR3 length: 14 residues. Germline CDR1 and CDR2: SNHLY and FYNNEI. The CDR3 loop reads CAGGWTSGIYEQYF. For the CDR3, the DNA is TGTGCCGGGGGTTGGACTAGCGGGATCTACGAGCAGTACTTC.

This chain connects TRBV4-1 to TRBJ2-3; D is undetermined. Trimming took off 0 bases at V and 2 bases at J, with 6 bases between the two ends. The CDR3 is 14 amino acids. The germline gives CDR1 MGHRA, CDR2 YSYEKL. The CDR3 region is CASSQDFATDTQYF. The CDR3 DNA sequence: TGCGCCAGCAGCCAAGATTTCGCCACAGATACGCAGTATTTT.

The rearrangement joins TRBV11-3 to TRBJ2-2; 9 nucleotides line up with TRBD2. Losses at the gene ends were 3 bases for V and 6 bases for J; bases not matched to a gene: 5. Looked up from germline, CDR1 is SGHNT and CDR2 is YENEEA. CDR3 length: 15 residues. The CDR3 region is CASSLRVAGAGELFF. The CDR3 nucleotides read TGTGCCAGCAGCTTGAGGGTAGCGGGAGCCGGGGAGCTGTTTTTT.

The CDR3 region has the DNA TGTGCCACCAGCACGGAGGGCAGGGATATCGATGAGCAGTTCTTC. This translates into CATSTEGRDIDEQFF. The V and J genes are TRBV15 and TRBJ2-1; possible D gene TRBD2, 6 bases. This CDR3 spans 15 amino acids. CDR1 LNHNV and CDR2 YYDKDF come from the germline V gene (reference sequence). Trimming stripped 4 bases from V and 8 bases from J, with 18 bases between.

The V gene is TRBV7-9, the J gene TRBJ2-5; D call uncertain. CDR1 and CDR2 from the germline V gene are SEHNR and FQNEAQ (reference sequence). The CDR3 consists of 15 residues. The V end was cut by 3 bases, the J end by 2 bases, with 13 bases between. The CDR3 DNA follows: TGTGCCAGCAGCTTGGATCCGGGTCAGCAAGAGACCCAGTACTTC. It translates to CASSLDPGQQETQYF. The full variable domain, in which reference TRBV7-9 and TRBJ2-5 provide the parts outside the CDR3, is DTGVSQNPRHKITKRGQNVTFRCDPISEHNRLYWYRQTLGQGPEFLTYFQNEAQLEKSRLLSDRFSAERPKGSFSTLEIQRTEQGDSAMYLCASSLDPGQQETQYFGPGTRLLVL.

The rearrangement joins TRBV5-1 to TRBJ2-2; 10 bases map to TRBD2. CDR3 size: 17 residues. Germline assignment: CDR1 SGHRS and CDR2 YFSETQ. The V segment lost 4 bases and the J segment 1 base; nucleotides outside the gene matches: 7. The CDR3 region is CASSPGLAEENTGELFF. The CDR3 bases are TGCGCCAGCAGCCCTGGACTAGCGGAAGAGAACACCGGGGAGCTGTTTTTT.

The rearrangement joins TRBV7-9 to TRBJ2-5; 8 nucleotides agree with TRBD2. This CDR3 spans 14 amino acids. Germline assignment: CDR1 SEHNR and CDR2 FQNEAQ (reference sequence). V shed 6 bases and J 4 bases; nucleotides not matched to a gene: 7. The CDR3 coding sequence is TGTGCCAGCAGGCCCGCGGGGGGCCGAGAGACCCAGTACTTC. Amino acid sequence: CASRPAGGRETQYF.

The gene calls are TRBV7-9 and TRBJ1-2; D ambiguous. V lost 4 bases and J lost 2, with 14 bases in between. CDR3 length: 15 residues. The germline V gene has CDR1 SEHNR and CDR2 FQNEAQ (reference sequence). The CDR3 nucleotides are TGTGCCAGCAGCTCCAGTACGAGGGAAAACTATGGCTACACCTTC. Its protein is CASSSSTRENYGYTF. Using reference TRBV7-9 and TRBJ1-2 for the parts outside the CDR3, the full variable domain is DTGVSQNPRHKITKRGQNVTFRCDPISEHNRLYWYRQTLGQGPEFLTYFQNEAQLEKSRLLSDRFSAERPKGSFSTLEIQRTEQGDSAMYLCASSSSTRENYGYTFGSGTRLTVV.

The genes are TRBV7-9 and TRBJ2-3; 7 bases are a match to TRBD2. Germline trimming cut 4 bases from V and 2 bases from J; bases unmatched to any gene: 12. The CDR3 runs 17 residues. Germline V gene data show CDR1 as SEHNR and CDR2 as FQNEAQ (reference sequence). CDR3 sequence (DNA): TGTGCCAGCAGCTCCGGGGGGACCCCGGGGTACACAGATACGCAGTATTTT. This encodes CASSSGGTPGYTDTQYF.